One sample yielded the 5 T cell receptor beta chains listed below, sequenced in a study of CD8+CD57+ T cells in acquired aplastic anemia. The template for TCR beta VDJ and CDR3 sequence profiling was genomic DNA. From the reads, TCRdb called clonotypes with MiXCR, one entry per CDR3 protein. The sample includes 150,000 or so distinct CDR3 sequences, about 48% of them seen just once. For sequencing, patients were chosen who had shown expansion of CD8+CD57+ cells by flow cytometry. What was sequenced was sorted CD4+, CD8+, or CD8+CD57+ T cells (not recorded which) from PBMCs. These receptors all come from a human donor with aplastic anemia.

This clonotype was detected only a few times. This sequence joins TRBV15 and TRBJ1-1; 9 bases map to TRBD1. CDR3 length: 13 residues. Germline V CDR1 and CDR2: LNHNV, YYDKDF (reference sequence). V dropped 3 bases and J dropped 12; count of bases not matched to a gene: 8. CDR3 residues: CATSRSGTGRTFF. The CDR3 nucleotides read TGTGCCACCAGCAGGTCCGGGACAGGGCGAACTTTCTTT.

This rearrangement joins TRBV20-1 to TRBJ1-1, with 9 bases identical to TRBD1. CDR1 and CDR2 (germline): DFQATT, SNEGSKA (reference sequence). The CDR3 contains 14 residues. V lost 5 bases to trimming and J lost 4 bases; unmatched junction nucleotides: 8. CDR3 in amino acids: CSAPPGQGGTEAFF. CDR3 sequence (DNA): TGCAGTGCTCCTCCGGGACAGGGAGGCACTGAAGCTTTCTTT.

V gene TRBV2 combines with J gene TRBJ2-7; a weak D match, TRBD1 (5 bases). CDR3 length: 14 amino acids. Per the germline V gene, CDR1 is SNHLY and CDR2 is FYNNEI. V lost 3 bases and J lost 6, with 15 bases in between. This CDR3 is CASSDRASYVEQYF. CDR3 coding DNA: TGTGCCAGCAGTGACAGGGCGTCGTATGTCGAGCAGTACTTC.

The rearrangement joins TRBV29-1 to TRBJ1-2; D is ambiguous. The CDR3 has 12 residues. Germline lookup yields CDR1 SQVTM and CDR2 ANQGSEA. The V end was cut by 4 bases, the J end by 2 bases, with 8 bases between. The CDR3 here is CSVGADNYGYTF. The CDR3 bases are TGCAGCGTTGGGGCAGACAACTATGGCTACACCTTC.

The CDR3 bases are TGTGCCAGTAGTATTTCCGGGACACTAAACTATGGCTACACCTTC. It yields the protein CASSISGTLNYGYTF. The chain combines TRBV19 with TRBJ1-2; D is perhaps TRBD1 (6 bases). The CDR3 is 15 amino acids. The germline V gene has CDR1 LNHDA and CDR2 SQIVND (reference sequence). The V end lost 3 bases, the J end lost 2 bases, and 13 bases lay between the germline ends.